The 29 T cell receptor beta chains below were found in one sample sequenced in a study of T cells in localized non-small cell lung cancer. Generated by immunoSEQ multiplex PCR, the TCRdb table keeps only in-frame clones and is missing some. In the table there are tens of thousands of clones, about 84% of which are singletons. Material: peripheral blood, obtained before any cancer treatment. Receptors were obtained from a female donor of 60 years or more with stage I lung adenocarcinoma.

This clone was detected a few times. This chain connects TRBV7-8 to TRBJ1-5; 7 bases agree with TRBD1. The CDR3 is 16 amino acids. The ends lost 5 bases at V and 2 bases at J; junction bases unmatched: 9. CDR1 is SGHVS, CDR2 FQNEAQ, per germline. The CDR3 DNA reads as TGTGCCAGCAGCCCCGACAGGGTTTCGGGCAATCAGCCCCAGCATTTT. It encodes CASSPDRVSGNQPQHF.

The chain uses TRBV6-5 and TRBJ2-2; the match to TRBD2 covers 13 bases. CDR3 length equals 15 residues. Germline CDR1 and CDR2: MNHEY and SVGAGI. The V gene end was trimmed by 6 bases and the J gene end by 7 bases; junction bases not matched to a gene: 5. The CDR3: CASRLGLAGVGELFF. CDR3 DNA sequence: TGTGCCAGCAGGCTCGGACTAGCGGGAGTCGGGGAGCTGTTTTTT.

The CDR3 sequence is CAISEAIRGQDYGYTF. The DNA of the CDR3 is TGTGCCATCAGTGAGGCCATCAGGGGGCAGGACTATGGCTACACCTTC. The chain has TRBV10-3 and TRBJ1-2, with TRBD1 identical over 8 bases. The V gene end was trimmed by 2 bases and the J gene end by 3 bases; junction bases not matched to a gene: 8. The CDR3 loop spans 16 amino acids. Germline CDR1 ENHRY, CDR2 SYGVKD.

The chain couples TRBV27 to TRBJ2-3, with TRBD2 matching over 12 bases. With 3 bases clipped from V and 2 bases from J, the junction kept 6 bases outside the gene matches. CDR3 size: 17 residues. CDR1 is MNHEY and CDR2 is SMNVEV in the germline V gene (reference sequence). CDR3 DNA sequence: TGTGCCAGCAGTTTGGCTAGCGGGAGGGATAACACAGATACGCAGTATTTT. It specifies CASSLASGRDNTDTQYF.

V usage is TRBV7-6 and J usage is TRBJ2-3; no clear D. There are 14 residues in the CDR3. CDR1 and CDR2 (germline): SGHVS, FNYEAQ. V was shortened by 5 bases and J by 0 bases, with 9 bases between the two germline ends. This CDR3 reads CASSPWISTDTQYF. DNA for the CDR3: TGTGCCAGCAGCCCTTGGATTAGCACAGATACGCAGTATTTT.

The J gene is TRBJ1-2, the V gene TRBV6-5; a possible D gene is TRBD1 (6 bases). The CDR3 contains 15 residues. Trimming took off 2 bases at V and 9 bases at J, with 19 bases between the two ends. Per germline, CDR1 MNHEY and CDR2 SVGAGI. The CDR3 spells CASSYLTRGPKSYTF. The CDR3 region has the DNA TGTGCCAGCAGTTACCTGACCAGGGGCCCAAAGAGCTACACCTTC.

The chain joins TRBV5-4 to TRBJ1-5; TRBD1 matches at 9 bases. The CDR3 is 15 amino acids. The V gene end was trimmed by 0 bases and the J gene end by 4 bases; junction bases not matched to a gene: 2. CDR1 and CDR2 (germline): SGHNT, YYREEE (reference sequence). The CDR3 region is CASSLGQGVNQPQHF. The CDR3 bases are TGTGCCAGCAGCTTGGGACAGGGGGTTAATCAGCCCCAGCATTTT.

The table lists this clone with a count of one. The chain joins TRBV15 to TRBJ1-1, with TRBD1 as a possible D gene (5 bases). Per germline, CDR1 LNHNV and CDR2 YYDKDF (reference sequence). V was pared by 1 base and J by 12 bases, with 18 bases between. The length of the CDR3 is 14 residues. The CDR3 nucleotides are TGTGCCACCAGCAGAGTTCAGGGCGTCTCGACAACTTTCTTT. It translates to CATSRVQGVSTTFF.

The chain links TRBV6-5 to TRBJ2-5, with D tentatively TRBD1 (5 bases). With 6 bases removed from V and 3 bases from J, the gap between germline ends came to 5 bases. The CDR3 consists of 11 residues. In germline, CDR1 is MNHEY, CDR2 SVGAGI. The CDR3 nucleotides read TGTGCCAGCAGAGGGGAAGAGACCCAGTACTTC. Amino acid sequence: CASRGEETQYF.

The V and J genes are TRBV7-2 and TRBJ2-7; D call uncertain. This CDR3 is 12 amino acids long. In germline, CDR1 is SGHTA, CDR2 FQGNSA. V was shortened by 3 bases and J by 7 bases, with 10 bases between the two germline ends. The CDR3 bases are TGTGCCAGCAGCTTTCAGTACGGGGAGCAGTACTTC. Amino acid sequence: CASSFQYGEQYF.

This clone was observed a few times. The gene calls are TRBV29-1 and TRBJ2-1; no clear D gene. CDR1 and CDR2 (germline): SQVTM, ANQGSEA. The CDR3 sequence is 14 residues long. Trimming shortened V by 7 bases and J by 0 bases, and 13 bases separated the two germline ends. In DNA form, the CDR3 reads TGCAGCGCGTGTCCCCCGGGCTCCTACAATGAGCAGTTCTTC. This gives the protein CSACPPGSYNEQFF.

This clone was found once. The genes are TRBV4-2 and TRBJ2-7, with TRBD2 matching 10 bases. The CDR3 runs 16 residues. Trimming took 1 base from V and 3 from J; bases not matched to a gene: 6. In germline, CDR1 is LGHNA, CDR2 YNFKEQ. The CDR3 DNA follows: TGTGCCAGCAGCCAAGGCCCCGGGACTAGCGACTACGAGCAGTACTTC. This codes for CASSQGPGTSDYEQYF.

This clone was seen just once. The chain combines TRBV7-9 with TRBJ1-4; D is ambiguous. The CDR3 has 15 residues. CDR1 and CDR2 from the germline V gene are SEHNR and FQNEAQ (reference sequence). Trimming left V 2 bases short and J 0 bases short, with 7 bases between. DNA of the CDR3: TGTGCCAGCAGCTTAACGGATTCAACTAATGAAAAACTGTTTTTT. It encodes CASSLTDSTNEKLFF.

The rearrangement joins TRBV11-1 to TRBJ1-4; no clear D gene. CDR1 and CDR2 from the germline V gene are SGHAT and FQDESV (reference sequence). Trimming took 9 bases from V and 3 from J, leaving 11 bases between them. The CDR3 contains 13 residues. As DNA, the CDR3 is TGTGCCAGTTCCCCGGCTCCTAATGAAAAACTGTTTTTT. Its protein is CASSPAPNEKLFF.

This rearrangement joins TRBV2 to TRBJ2-1, with 11 bases that match TRBD2. CDR1 SNHLY and CDR2 FYNNEI come from the germline V gene. Trimming at V came to 4 bases and at J to 0 bases, leaving 8 bases not matched to a gene. CDR3 size: 18 residues. The CDR3 loop reads CASSGLAGTTSSYNEQFF. DNA for the CDR3: TGTGCCAGCAGTGGACTAGCGGGGACGACCAGCTCCTACAATGAGCAGTTCTTC.

The chain is built from TRBV12-5 and TRBJ2-2; D is uncertain. The V end lost 1 base, the J end lost 0 bases, and 6 bases lay between the germline ends. Germline assignment: CDR1 LGHNT and CDR2 FRNRAP. This CDR3 region has 15 residues. DNA for the CDR3: TGTGCTAGTGGTTTGGGGACGCCGAACACCGGGGAGCTGTTTTTT. Translating gives CASGLGTPNTGELFF. The whole variable domain, filled in from reference TRBV12-5 and TRBJ2-2, reads DARVTQTPRHKVTEMGQEVTMRCQPILGHNTVFWYRQTMMQGLELLAYFRNRAPLDDSGMPKDRFSAEMPDATLATLKIQPSEPRDSAVYFCASGLGTPNTGELFFGEGSRLTVL.

The rearrangement uses TRBV19 and TRBJ2-2, with 12 bases aligning to TRBD1. The CDR3 consists of 16 residues. The germline CDR1 and CDR2 sequences are LNHDA and SQIVND (reference sequence). V gave up 4 bases and J gave up 5 bases; unmatched junction bases: 5. The CDR3, as DNA: TGTGCCAGTAGTAGGGGACAGGGGGCACGGACCGGGGAGCTGTTTTTT. Its translation: CASSRGQGARTGELFF.

The chain has TRBV7-9 and TRBJ2-3; 7 bases fit TRBD1. This CDR3 comprises 15 residues. Per the germline V gene, CDR1 is SEHNR and CDR2 is FQNEAQ (reference sequence). With 5 bases clipped from V and 1 base from J, the junction kept 6 bases outside the gene matches. CDR3 bases: TGTGCCAGCAGCACAGGGACAGTAGGCACAGATACGCAGTATTTT. Protein: CASSTGTVGTDTQYF. The variable domain in full, completed from reference TRBV7-9 and TRBJ2-3, reads DTGVSQNPRHKITKRGQNVTFRCDPISEHNRLYWYRQTLGQGPEFLTYFQNEAQLEKSRLLSDRFSAERPKGSFSTLEIQRTEQGDSAMYLCASSTGTVGTDTQYFGPGTRLTVL.

J is TRBJ2-7 and V is TRBV6-5, with a possible D match to TRBD1 (5 bases). Germline V CDR1 and CDR2: MNHEY, SVGAGI. CDR3 length: 12 residues. Trimming removed 6 bases from V and 2 bases from J, with 8 bases in between. In DNA, the CDR3 is TGTGCCAGCAGCCGGACACCCTACGAGCAGTACTTC. This translates into CASSRTPYEQYF.

The rearrangement uses TRBV9 and TRBJ2-1; maybe TRBD2 (5 bases). Germline lookup yields CDR1 SGDLS and CDR2 YYNGEE. Trimming took off 0 bases at V and 4 bases at J, with 11 bases between the two ends. This CDR3 comprises 15 residues. The CDR3 loop reads CASSVEGSAYNEQFF. The CDR3 nucleotides are TGTGCCAGCAGCGTAGAGGGTAGCGCTTACAATGAGCAGTTCTTC. The entire variable domain, with the rest obtained from reference TRBV9 and TRBJ2-1, is as follows: DSGVTQTPKHLITATGQRVTLRCSPRSGDLSVYWYQQSLDQGLQFLIQYYNGEERAKGNILERFSAQQFPDLHSELNLSSLELGDSALYFCASSVEGSAYNEQFFGPGTRLTVL.

The chain employs TRBV7-9 and TRBJ2-7, with D tentatively TRBD2 (5 bases). Germline CDR1 and CDR2: SEHNR and FQNEAQ (reference sequence). CDR3 size: 12 residues. Trimming shortened V by 2 bases and J by 7 bases, and 9 bases separated the two germline ends. CDR3 in amino acids: CASSLTTGEQYF. CDR3 DNA sequence: TGTGCCAGCAGCTTAACGACGGGAGAGCAGTACTTC.

The genes are TRBV7-3 and TRBJ1-6; no clear D gene. CDR1 is SGHTA and CDR2 is FQGTGA in the germline V gene. The CDR3 loop spans 13 amino acids. V lost 5 bases and J 9 bases, leaving 11 bases between the germline ends. In nucleotides, the CDR3 is TGTGCCAGCAGCCTACCTGGAGTTTCACCCCTCCACTTT. It yields the protein CASSLPGVSPLHF.

The chain couples TRBV7-6 to TRBJ1-1; 12 bases line up with TRBD1. Trimming removed 11 bases from V and 1 base from J; junction bases left unmatched: 14. Germline V gene sequence: CDR1 SGHVS, CDR2 FNYEAQ. The CDR3 sequence is 17 residues long. CDR3 sequence (DNA): TGTGCCTCCACACCCCCGGGACAGGGGGCGCGGAACACTGAAGCTTTCTTT. Its protein product is CASTPPGQGARNTEAFF.

DNA for the CDR3: TGTGCCAGTAGTATAGGGTCAGGGGAGTTTCAGCCCCAGCATTTT. It is translated as CASSIGSGEFQPQHF. The rearrangement links TRBV19 to TRBJ1-5, with D possibly matching TRBD1 (6 bases). Deletions cut 1 base from V and 6 bases from J, with 13 bases between. The CDR3 runs to 15 residues. From germline, CDR1 is LNHDA and CDR2 SQIVND (reference sequence).

This clone was detected only a few times. The V and J genes are TRBV7-2 and TRBJ2-1; D call uncertain. V was cut by 1 base and J by 9 bases, with 7 bases left in between. Germline V CDR1 and CDR2: SGHTA, FQGNSA. The CDR3 length is 12 residues. CDR3 in DNA: TGTGCCAGCAGCTTAGACGTTGGTGAGCAGTTCTTC. This encodes CASSLDVGEQFF.

The rearrangement uses TRBV27 and TRBJ1-2; D might be TRBD1 (6 bases). The CDR3 sequence is 15 residues long. Germline values: CDR1 MNHEY, CDR2 SMNVEV (reference sequence). V shed 0 bases and J shed 6 bases, with 14 bases lying between them. The CDR3 sequence: CASSLSRGQGNGYTF. In DNA, the CDR3 is TGTGCCAGCAGTTTATCGCGGGGGCAGGGTAATGGCTACACCTTC.

This chain joins TRBV19 and TRBJ2-1, with a weak D call TRBD2 (5 bases). Germline V CDR1 and CDR2: LNHDA, SQIVND (reference sequence). V lost 5 bases to trimming and J lost 7 bases, with 12 bases between them. The CDR3 consists of 13 residues. The CDR3 reads CASSLPGSNEQFF. As DNA, the CDR3 is TGTGCCAGTAGTCTTCCGGGGTCGAATGAGCAGTTCTTC.

The table lists this clone with a count of one. This rearrangement joins TRBV7-2 to TRBJ2-5; TRBD2 matches 9 bases. The CDR3 spans 16 residues. Germline lookup yields CDR1 SGHTA and CDR2 FQGNSA. Trimming took 5 bases from V and 4 from J; bases not matched to a gene: 11. The CDR3 bases are TGTGCCAGCAGCAGAAGCGGGAGGTCCCTGGGAGAGACCCAGTACTTC. It codes for CASSRSGRSLGETQYF. The variable domain in full, with the rest retrieved from reference TRBV7-2 and TRBJ2-5, is GAGVSQSPSNKVTEKGKDVELRCDPISGHTALYWYRQSLGQGLEFLIYFQGNSAPDKSGLPSDRFSAERTGGSVSTLTIQRTQQEDSAVYLCASSRSGRSLGETQYFGPGTRLLVL.

The count of this clone is one. The chain links TRBV19 to TRBJ1-2; 10 bases agree with TRBD1. Trimming cost V 5 bases and J 8 bases; bases outside gene matches: 8. The CDR3 runs 14 residues. Germline CDR1 LNHDA, CDR2 SQIVND (reference sequence). DNA for the CDR3: TGTGCCAGTAGTGCAGACAGGGGGCGTGGAGGCTACACCTTC. Translation: CASSADRGRGGYTF.